This TCR beta chain came from a study of neoadjuvant anti-PD-1 for oral cavity cancer. The assay was immunoSEQ multiplex PCR, and TCRdb's table has in-frame clones only and misses some. This table holds 55,000 to 75,000 clones, more than 60% found once. This clone was detected only a few times. The material was PBMCs, obtained before nivolumab (anti-PD-1) treatment. The sequence came from a person aged 35 to 85 with oral cavity squamous cell carcinoma.

The CDR3 spells CASSPSRDRRYEQYF. In DNA, the CDR3 is TGTGCCAGCAGCCCGAGCCGGGACAGGAGGTACGAGCAGTACTTC. The chain recombines TRBV14 with TRBJ2-7; 8 bases fit TRBD1. The CDR3 is 15 residues long. Germline CDR1 SGHDN, CDR2 FVKESK. V shed 4 bases, J shed 4 bases, and the junction held 9 bases outside the gene matches.